Listed here is a single T cell receptor beta chain. RNA transcripts were the template for amplifying TCR beta CDR3 regions. Researchers ran a first-round RT-PCR on the TCR CDR3 using the HTBI primer set. Via MiXCR, TCRdb re-called the multiplex PCR reads, giving one row per CDR3 protein. Among a few hundred thousand distinct CDR3 sequences listed, around 13% were seen once. This sample was included in a study of T cells in Graves' hyperthyroidism and ophthalmopathy. Study in general: Peripheral blood was obtained at initial diagnosis, preceding any treatment.

Trimming took off 1 base at V and 2 bases at J, with 21 bases between the two ends. The germline V gene encodes CDR1 SEHNR and CDR2 FQNEAQ (reference sequence). The CDR3 has 18 amino acids. In patients aged 18 to 65, hyperthyroidism was newly diagnosed, with duration under 2 months. Uncontrolled infections, other autoimmune diseases, pregnancy or lactation led to exclusion of patients. The receptor was derived from a woman younger than 35 with Graves' hyperthyroidism. Sample: blood. V and J are TRBV7-9 and TRBJ2-7; D is unclear. The DNA for the CDR3 is TGTGCCAGCAGCTTAGATTCCCCGGAGCGATTGAATCCCTACGAGCAGTACTTC. Encoded protein: CASSLDSPERLNPYEQYF. Together with reference TRBV7-9 and TRBJ2-7, the CDR3 gives the full variable domain: DTGVSQNPRHKITKRGQNVTFRCDPISEHNRLYWYRQTLGQGPEFLTYFQNEAQLEKSRLLSDRFSAERPKGSFSTLEIQRTEQGDSAMYLCASSLDSPERLNPYEQYFGPGTRLTVT.